The 23 T cell receptor beta chains in this list originate from one sample, sequenced in a study of cytomegalovirus exposure and HLA in healthy donors. The PCR ran on 60 Vbeta and 13 Jbeta primers. TCRdb's table, derived via immunoSEQ multiplex PCR, lists solely in-frame clones and lacks some. The table records 110,000 or so clones, over 75% of them present only once. The material sequenced was PBMCs. All receptors derive from a woman aged 18-29 years in good health and CMV-seronegative.

The rearrangement joins TRBV14 to TRBJ1-2; D remains ambiguous. The CDR3 is 13 amino acids. V was cut by 4 bases and J by 7 bases, with 13 bases left in between. Germline CDR1 SGHDN, CDR2 FVKESK. CDR3 in amino acids: CASSPSVRGGYTF. For the CDR3, the DNA is TGTGCCAGCAGCCCCTCGGTCCGGGGTGGCTACACCTTC.

V gene TRBV5-6 combines with J gene TRBJ2-7, with D perhaps matching TRBD2 (6 bases). The V and J ends lost 1 base and 7 bases respectively, with 15 bases between them. Germline V CDR1 and CDR2: SGHDT, YYEEEE. CDR3 length equals 14 residues. The CDR3 protein is CASSLLAPAGEQYF. The CDR3 DNA follows: TGTGCCAGCAGCTTGCTAGCGCCCGCTGGAGAGCAGTACTTC. Full variable domain (missing parts from reference TRBV5-6 and TRBJ2-7): DAGVTQSPTHLIKTRGQQVTLRCSPKSGHDTVSWYQQALGQGPQFIFQYYEEEERQRGNFPDRFSGHQFPNYSSELNVNALLLGDSALYLCASSLLAPAGEQYFGPGTRLTVT.

In DNA form, the CDR3 reads TGTGCCAGCAGCATAGACAGGGGTTCCTACAATGAGCAGTTCTTC. This codes for CASSIDRGSYNEQFF. This rearrangement joins TRBV7-6 to TRBJ2-1; 8 bases are a match to TRBD1. There are 15 residues in the CDR3. CDR1 is SGHVS and CDR2 is FNYEAQ in the germline V gene. With V trimmed by 5 bases and J by 1 base, 4 bases remained unmatched.

The rearrangement joins TRBV29-1 to TRBJ1-2, with D hard to call. Germline CDR1 is SQVTM and CDR2 is ANQGSEA. The CDR3 is 14 residues long. V was trimmed by 7 bases and J by 6 bases, leaving 21 bases between them. The CDR3 loop reads CSADPRAGQDGYTF. The CDR3 DNA is TGCAGCGCTGACCCCCGAGCGGGTCAGGATGGCTACACCTTC.

The J gene is TRBJ2-5, the V gene TRBV19, with unresolved D. CDR1 LNHDA and CDR2 SQIVND come from the germline V gene (reference sequence). Trimming shortened V by 4 bases and J by 4 bases, and 16 bases separated the two germline ends. This CDR3 region has 15 residues. Here the CDR3 reads CASSTHHPVGETQYF. The CDR3 DNA is TGTGCCAGTAGTACCCACCACCCGGTTGGAGAGACCCAGTACTTC.

The chain joins TRBV6-1 to TRBJ1-5; 7 nucleotides match TRBD1. There are 13 residues in the CDR3. J lost 6 bases, V lost 4 bases, and 3 bases had no gene match. CDR1 is MNHNS and CDR2 is SASEGT in the germline V gene. The CDR3 sequence is CASSVDRVQPQHF. CDR3 nucleotides: TGTGCCAGCAGTGTAGACAGGGTTCAGCCCCAGCATTTT.

The chain has TRBV10-3 and TRBJ2-1; 8 nucleotides agree with TRBD1. This CDR3 has 13 residues. The ends lost 7 bases at V and 9 bases at J; junction bases unmatched: 8. Germline V lookup: CDR1 ENHRY, CDR2 SYGVKD. As DNA, the CDR3 is TGTGCCATCACGCAGGGGGCATTTGGTGAGCAGTTCTTC. It encodes CAITQGAFGEQFF.

The J gene is TRBJ1-1, the V gene TRBV10-3; 8 bases fit TRBD1. The CDR3 totals 16 residues. J lost 2 bases, V lost 7 bases, and 12 bases had no gene match. Germline-derived CDR1 and CDR2 are ENHRY and SYGVKD. The CDR3 sequence: CAITSGTGIGNTEAFF. CDR3 nucleotide sequence: TGTGCCATCACCTCCGGGACAGGAATTGGAAACACTGAAGCTTTCTTT.

This chain uses TRBV21-1 with TRBJ2-7; TRBD2 is taken as the D call from the table, unchecked against the DNA. TRBV21-1 is reported as a pseudogene. This CDR3 is built from 18 residues. As DNA, the CDR3 is TGTGCCAGCAGCAAGGGGGGTATAGGGGGGGGCGGCCGCTACGAGCAGTACTTC. Amino acids: CASSKGGIGGGGRYEQYF.

This clone was observed a handful of times. J is TRBJ1-4 and V is TRBV7-9, with 7 positions matching TRBD1. CDR3 length: 15 amino acids. Germline V lookup: CDR1 SEHNR, CDR2 FQNEAQ (reference sequence). V was pared by 0 bases and J by 4 bases, with 2 bases of the junction left unmatched. In DNA, the CDR3 is TGTGCCAGCAGCTTAGCGACAGGGATTAATGAAAAACTGTTTTTT. Its translation: CASSLATGINEKLFF.

The gene calls are TRBV29-1 and TRBJ1-2; D not resolved. V lost 4 bases and J lost 5, with 8 bases in between. Germline CDR1 and CDR2: SQVTM and ANQGSEA. There are 11 residues in the CDR3. CDR3 region: CSVASQYGYTF. In DNA form, the CDR3 reads TGCAGCGTTGCATCACAGTATGGCTACACCTTC.

This clone came up once. The chain employs TRBV6-5 and TRBJ1-5, with 11 bases aligning to TRBD1. Germline V gene sequence: CDR1 MNHEY, CDR2 SVGAGI. V was clipped by 5 bases and J by 6 bases; unmatched bases: 3. This CDR3 has 14 residues. The CDR3 here is CASSPGTGGQPQHF. The DNA of the CDR3 is TGTGCCAGCAGTCCGGGGACAGGGGGTCAGCCCCAGCATTTT.

The chain is built from TRBV20-1 and TRBJ1-2, with D unclear. The ends were cut back, 6 bases at V and 3 bases at J, with 8 bases in the middle. Germline CDR1 is DFQATT and CDR2 is SNEGSKA (reference sequence). The CDR3 is 11 amino acids. In DNA, the CDR3 is TGCAGTGCCCCTTTATACTATGGCTACACCTTC. Amino acid sequence: CSAPLYYGYTF.

This clone has just one count. In nucleotides, the CDR3 is TGTGCCAGCAGCTTAAAGGGTCAGACTAGCGGGCTATCCCAGTACTTC. This gives the protein CASSLKGQTSGLSQYF. V gene TRBV7-2 combines with J gene TRBJ2-5; 10 bases are shared with TRBD2. Germline trimming cut 2 bases from V and 9 bases from J; bases unmatched to any gene: 12. The germline V gene has CDR1 SGHTA and CDR2 FQGNSA. The CDR3 extends over 16 amino acids.

The chain carries TRBV7-2 and TRBJ1-5; the D is unclear. V lost 3 bases to trimming and J lost 3 bases, with 9 bases between them. The CDR3 is 14 residues long. CDR1 and CDR2 (germline): SGHTA, FQGNSA. The CDR3 DNA reads as TGTGCCAGCAGCTTGGACTTTTTCAATCAGCCCCAGCATTTT. Amino acids: CASSLDFFNQPQHF.

The V call is TRBV7-9, the J call TRBJ1-2; no clear D. This CDR3 is built from 12 residues. Trimming took 5 bases from V and 8 from J, leaving 12 bases between them. Germline loops: CDR1 SEHNR, CDR2 FQNEAQ (reference sequence). For the CDR3, the DNA is TGTGCCAGCAGCCCGGGCGGGAGAGGCTACACCTTC. Translated: CASSPGGRGYTF.

V and J are TRBV5-5 and TRBJ1-5; no definite D call. The CDR3 runs 14 residues. CDR1 and CDR2 from the germline V gene are SGHKS and YYEKEE (reference sequence). Deletions cut 1 base from V and 4 bases from J, with 9 bases between. The CDR3 DNA reads TGTGCCAGCAGCTTGCTCGGACTGAATCAGCCCCAGCATTTT. Translating gives CASSLLGLNQPQHF. The whole variable domain, filled in from reference TRBV5-5 and TRBJ1-5, reads DAGVTQSPTHLIKTRGQQVTLRCSPISGHKSVSWYQQVLGQGPQFIFQYYEKEERGRGNFPDRFSARQFPNYSSELNVNALLLGDSALYLCASSLLGLNQPQHFGDGTRLSIL.

The chain links TRBV16 to TRBJ1-2; tentatively, D is TRBD1 (6 bases). The V end was cut by 4 bases, the J end by 0 bases, with 12 bases between. CDR1 is KGHSY, CDR2 FQNENV, per germline. CDR3 length: 15 residues. The CDR3 protein is CASSPRTEANYGYTF. The CDR3 coding sequence is TGTGCCAGCAGCCCAAGGACAGAAGCTAACTATGGCTACACCTTC.

This clone was counted once. The rearrangement uses TRBV14 and TRBJ2-6; possible D gene TRBD2, 6 bases. Germline CDR1 and CDR2: SGHDN and FVKESK. This CDR3 comprises 15 residues. Trimming shortened V by 7 bases and J by 0 bases, and 10 bases separated the two germline ends. The CDR3 loop reads CASNFGGSGANVLTF. CDR3 bases: TGTGCCAGCAATTTCGGGGGCTCTGGGGCCAACGTCCTGACTTTC.

The rearrangement joins TRBV5-1 to TRBJ2-3; TRBD1 agrees at 8 bases. The CDR3 has 14 residues. The germline gives CDR1 SGHRS, CDR2 YFSETQ. V was clipped by 4 bases and J by 4 bases; unmatched bases: 5. CDR3 sequence: CASSVGQGSDTQYF. DNA for the CDR3: TGCGCCAGCAGCGTCGGACAGGGTTCAGATACGCAGTATTTT.

This clone was seen once. The V gene is TRBV11-2, the J gene TRBJ2-7; TRBD1 matches 7 bases. V shed 5 bases, J shed 5 bases, and the junction held 9 bases outside the gene matches. This CDR3 region has 14 residues. Germline CDR1 is SGHAT and CDR2 is FQNNGV. The chain's CDR3 is CASSIPTGIHEQYF. CDR3 DNA: TGTGCCAGCAGCATACCGACAGGGATCCACGAGCAGTACTTC.

This chain connects TRBV15 to TRBJ2-1, with TRBD2 as a possible D gene (6 bases). Trimming removed 5 bases from V and 9 bases from J, with 17 bases in between. The germline V gene has CDR1 LNHNV and CDR2 YYDKDF (reference sequence). The CDR3 is 14 residues long. The CDR3 region has the DNA TGTGCCACCAGCGGGGACTTCCTCTCTGGTGAGCAGTTCTTC. Residues: CATSGDFLSGEQFF.

The J gene is TRBJ2-7, the V gene TRBV7-9, with 8 bases matching TRBD2. The V and J ends lost 10 bases and 2 bases, in that order; junction bases with no gene match: 7. This CDR3 spans 13 amino acids. Germline CDR1 SEHNR, CDR2 FQNEAQ (reference sequence). The CDR3 loop is CATQGAGAYEQYF. CDR3 in DNA: TGTGCCACCCAAGGAGCGGGGGCCTACGAGCAGTACTTC.